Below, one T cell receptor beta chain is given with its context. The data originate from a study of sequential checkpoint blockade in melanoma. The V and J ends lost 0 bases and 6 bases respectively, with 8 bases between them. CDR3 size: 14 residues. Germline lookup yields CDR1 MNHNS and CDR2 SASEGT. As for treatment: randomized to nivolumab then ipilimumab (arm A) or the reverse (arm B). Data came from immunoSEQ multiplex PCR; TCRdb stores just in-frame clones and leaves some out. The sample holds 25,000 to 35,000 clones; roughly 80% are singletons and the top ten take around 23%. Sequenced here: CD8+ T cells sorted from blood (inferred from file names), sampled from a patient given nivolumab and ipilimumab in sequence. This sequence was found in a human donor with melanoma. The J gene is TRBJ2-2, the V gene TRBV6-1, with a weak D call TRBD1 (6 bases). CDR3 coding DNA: TGTGCCAGCAGTGAAGCGAAGGGGGCCGGGGAGCTGTTTTTT. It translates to CASSEAKGAGELFF.